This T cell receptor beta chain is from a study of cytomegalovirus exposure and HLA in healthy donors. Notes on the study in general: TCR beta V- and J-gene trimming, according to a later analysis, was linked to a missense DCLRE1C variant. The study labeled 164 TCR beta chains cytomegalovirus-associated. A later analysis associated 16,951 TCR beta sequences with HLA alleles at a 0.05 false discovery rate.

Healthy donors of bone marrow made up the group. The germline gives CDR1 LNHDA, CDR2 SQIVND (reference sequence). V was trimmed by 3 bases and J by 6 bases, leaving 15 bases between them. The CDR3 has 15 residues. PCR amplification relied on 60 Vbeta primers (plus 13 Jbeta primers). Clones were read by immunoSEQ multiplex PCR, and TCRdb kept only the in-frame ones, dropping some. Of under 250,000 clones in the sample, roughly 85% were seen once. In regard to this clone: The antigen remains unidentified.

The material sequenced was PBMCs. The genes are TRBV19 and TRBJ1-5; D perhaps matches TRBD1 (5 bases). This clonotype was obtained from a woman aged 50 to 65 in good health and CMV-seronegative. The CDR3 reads CASSMPSVGGQPQHF. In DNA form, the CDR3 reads TGTGCCAGTAGTATGCCCTCAGTGGGGGGTCAGCCCCAGCATTTT.